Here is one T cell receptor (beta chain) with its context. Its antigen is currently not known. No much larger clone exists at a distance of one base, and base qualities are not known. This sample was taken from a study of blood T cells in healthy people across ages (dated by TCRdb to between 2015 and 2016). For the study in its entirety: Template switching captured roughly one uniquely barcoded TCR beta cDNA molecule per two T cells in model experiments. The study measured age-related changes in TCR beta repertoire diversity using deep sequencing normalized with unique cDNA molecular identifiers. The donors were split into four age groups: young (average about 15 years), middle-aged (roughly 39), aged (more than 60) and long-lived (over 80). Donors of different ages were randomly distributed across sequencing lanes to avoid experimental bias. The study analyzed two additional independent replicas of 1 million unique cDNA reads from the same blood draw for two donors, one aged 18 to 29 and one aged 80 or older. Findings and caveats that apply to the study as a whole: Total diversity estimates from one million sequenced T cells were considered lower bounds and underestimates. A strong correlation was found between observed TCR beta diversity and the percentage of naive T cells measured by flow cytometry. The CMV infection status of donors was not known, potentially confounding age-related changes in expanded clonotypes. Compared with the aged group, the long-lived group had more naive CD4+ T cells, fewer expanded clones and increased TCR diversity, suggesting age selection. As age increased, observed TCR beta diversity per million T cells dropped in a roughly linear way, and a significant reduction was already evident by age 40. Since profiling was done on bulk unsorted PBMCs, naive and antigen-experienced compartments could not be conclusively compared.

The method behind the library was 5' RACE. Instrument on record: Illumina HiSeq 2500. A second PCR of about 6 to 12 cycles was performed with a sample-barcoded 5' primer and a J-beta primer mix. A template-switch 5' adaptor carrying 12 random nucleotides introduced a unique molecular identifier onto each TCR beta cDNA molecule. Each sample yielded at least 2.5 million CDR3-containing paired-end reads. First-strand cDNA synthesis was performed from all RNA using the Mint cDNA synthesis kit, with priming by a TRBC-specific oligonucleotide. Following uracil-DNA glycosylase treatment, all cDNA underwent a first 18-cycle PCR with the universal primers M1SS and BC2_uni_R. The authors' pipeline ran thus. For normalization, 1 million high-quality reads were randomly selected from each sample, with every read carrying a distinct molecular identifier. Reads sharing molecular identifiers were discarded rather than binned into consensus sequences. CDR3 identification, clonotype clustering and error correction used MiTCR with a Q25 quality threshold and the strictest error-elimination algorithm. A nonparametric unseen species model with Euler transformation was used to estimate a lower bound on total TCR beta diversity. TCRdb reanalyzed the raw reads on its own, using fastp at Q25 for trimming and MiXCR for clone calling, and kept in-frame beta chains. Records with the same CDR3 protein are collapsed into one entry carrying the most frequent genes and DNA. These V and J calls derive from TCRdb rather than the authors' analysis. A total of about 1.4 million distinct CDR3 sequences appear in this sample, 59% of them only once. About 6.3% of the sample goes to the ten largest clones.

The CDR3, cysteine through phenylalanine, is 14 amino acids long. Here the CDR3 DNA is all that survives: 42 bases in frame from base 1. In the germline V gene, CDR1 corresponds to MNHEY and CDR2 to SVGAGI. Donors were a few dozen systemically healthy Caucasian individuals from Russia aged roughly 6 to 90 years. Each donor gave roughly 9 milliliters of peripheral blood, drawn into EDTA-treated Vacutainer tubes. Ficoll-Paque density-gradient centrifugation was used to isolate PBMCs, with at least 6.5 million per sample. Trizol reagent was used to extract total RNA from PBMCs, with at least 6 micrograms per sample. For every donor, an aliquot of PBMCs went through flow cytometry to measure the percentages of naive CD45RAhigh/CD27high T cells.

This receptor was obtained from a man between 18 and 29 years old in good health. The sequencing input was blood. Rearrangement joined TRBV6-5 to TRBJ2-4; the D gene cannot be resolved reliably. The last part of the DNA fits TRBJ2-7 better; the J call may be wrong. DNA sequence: TGTGCCAGCAGTTACAGAAGGTTTTTCTACGAGCAGTACTTC. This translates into CASSYRRFFYEQYF.